Shown below are 13 T cell receptor beta chains from a single sample sequenced in a study of cytomegalovirus exposure and HLA in healthy donors. Sequencing used immunoSEQ multiplex PCR; TCRdb keeps in-frame clones, though not all of them. The sample has more than 60,000 clones; just over 95% are singletons. Sample: PBMCs. All receptors come from a woman aged 18-30 years in good health and CMV-seropositive.

The CDR3 loop is CASLDLAGFTYEQYF. DNA of the CDR3: TGTGCCAGCTTGGACCTAGCGGGGTTTACCTACGAGCAGTACTTC. The chain employs TRBV7-2 and TRBJ2-7; 9 positions match TRBD2. The CDR3 is made up of 15 amino acids. V lost 8 bases, J lost 2 bases, and 10 bases stayed unmatched. CDR1 SGHTA and CDR2 FQGNSA come from the germline V gene.

The rearrangement links TRBV7-8 to TRBJ2-1; 12 nucleotides align to TRBD1. Germline loops: CDR1 SGHVS, CDR2 FQNEAQ. CDR3 length equals 15 residues. Trimming cost V 5 bases and J 8 bases; bases outside gene matches: 7. The CDR3 nucleotides read TGTGCCAGCAGCCATCCGGGACAGGGGGCGTATGAGCAGTTCTTC. Amino acid sequence: CASSHPGQGAYEQFF.

The chain combines TRBV27 with TRBJ2-3; 8 bases agree with TRBD2. V lost 5 bases, J lost 0 bases, and 4 bases stayed unmatched. Germline loops: CDR1 MNHEY, CDR2 SMNVEV (reference sequence). The CDR3 is 15 residues long. CDR3 nucleotide sequence: TGTGCCAGCAGTGGGGTAGCGGGGAGCACAGATACGCAGTATTTT. This gives the protein CASSGVAGSTDTQYF.

The chain recombines TRBV7-3 with TRBJ2-1; possibly TRBD2 for D (7 bases). The CDR3 has 18 amino acids. Germline CDR1 and CDR2: SGHTA and FQGTGA. V lost 1 base and J 0 bases, leaving 16 bases between the germline ends. The CDR3 DNA reads TGTGCCAGCAGCTTAATCGTGGGGGGCGGGAGCTCCTACAATGAGCAGTTCTTC. Its translation: CASSLIVGGGSSYNEQFF.

The chain has TRBV28 and TRBJ2-7; maybe TRBD2 (7 bases). Germline CDR1 reads MDHEN; CDR2 reads SYDVKM. The CDR3 is 13 residues long. V was pared by 8 bases and J by 5 bases, with 16 bases between. CDR3 in amino acids: CASLGGGPHEQYF. For the CDR3, the DNA is TGTGCCAGCCTGGGGGGGGGCCCCCACGAGCAGTACTTC.

This chain links TRBV29-1 with TRBJ1-1; the D gene is possibly TRBD1 (5 bases). The germline gives CDR1 SQVTM, CDR2 ANQGSEA. The CDR3 sequence is 10 residues long. Trimming left V 6 bases short and J 13 bases short, with 15 bases between. CDR3 in amino acids: CSVVDSIGFF. The DNA for the CDR3 is TGCAGCGTCGTTGACAGCATAGGTTTCTTT.

V usage is TRBV5-4 and J usage is TRBJ2-5, with 8 bases identical to TRBD2. This CDR3 is 16 amino acids long. The germline gives CDR1 SGHNT, CDR2 YYREEE (reference sequence). V lost 3 bases to trimming and J lost 4 bases; unmatched junction nucleotides: 11. Written as DNA, the CDR3 is TGTGCCAGCAGCTCTATGAATAGCGGGGTCACAGAGACCCAGTACTTC. Amino acids: CASSSMNSGVTETQYF. Looking up the rest from reference TRBV5-4 and TRBJ2-5 gives the full variable domain: ETGVTQSPTHLIKTRGQQVTLRCSSQSGHNTVSWYQQALGQGPQFIFQYYREEENGRGNFPPRFSGLQFPNYSSELNVNALELDDSALYLCASSSMNSGVTETQYFGPGTRLLVL.

This clone was picked up a small number of times. V and J are TRBV7-2 and TRBJ2-1; TRBD2 might be the D (6 bases). Germline CDR1 SGHTA, CDR2 FQGNSA. This CDR3 has 13 amino acids. The V and J ends lost 3 bases and 15 bases respectively, with 18 bases between them. CDR3 in amino acids: CASSFMRRGIGFF. CDR3 nucleotides: TGTGCCAGCAGCTTCATGCGGAGGGGCATTGGGTTCTTC.

J is TRBJ2-6 and V is TRBV5-1, with TRBD1 identical over 9 bases. Germline CDR1 SGHRS, CDR2 YFSETQ. This CDR3 spans 17 amino acids. The V gene end was trimmed by 4 bases and the J gene end by 1 base; junction bases not matched to a gene: 6. The chain's CDR3 is CASSLGTGNSGANVLTF. As DNA, the CDR3 is TGCGCCAGCAGCCTCGGGACAGGGAATTCTGGGGCCAACGTCCTGACTTTC.

The rearrangement joins TRBV9 to TRBJ2-1; 7 bases fit TRBD1. The CDR3 runs 15 residues. Germline V gives CDR1 SGDLS, CDR2 YYNGEE. V lost 3 bases and J lost 1; bases outside the gene matches: 4. CDR3 bases: TGTGCCAGCAGCGAGACAGGGTTGTCCTACAATGAGCAGTTCTTC. It is translated as CASSETGLSYNEQFF.

V usage is TRBV7-9 and J usage is TRBJ2-7; 8 bases fit TRBD1. CDR1 is SEHNR, CDR2 FQNEAQ, per germline (reference sequence). V trimming: 1 base; J trimming: 5 bases; junction bases outside the gene matches: 1. The CDR3 is made up of 13 amino acids. The CDR3 DNA sequence: TGTGCCAGCAGCTTAGAGGACAGGGACGAGCAGTACTTC. It yields the protein CASSLEDRDEQYF.

This chain uses TRBV7-9 with TRBJ1-4; TRBD1 might be the D (5 bases). Trimming took off 5 bases at V and 8 bases at J, with 18 bases between the two ends. The CDR3 covers 15 residues. Germline V gene lookup returns CDR1 SEHNR and CDR2 FQNEAQ (reference sequence). The CDR3 here is CASSPSGRYGEKLFF. The DNA of the CDR3 is TGTGCCAGCAGCCCATCAGGGCGATACGGGGAAAAACTGTTTTTT.

The rearrangement joins TRBV5-4 to TRBJ2-1; D ambiguous. Looked up from germline, CDR1 is SGHNT and CDR2 is YYREEE (reference sequence). CDR3 length equals 13 residues. V was trimmed by 1 base and J by 9 bases, leaving 11 bases between them. The CDR3 sequence: CASSLFSSGEQFF. Here the CDR3 DNA reads TGTGCCAGCAGCTTGTTCAGTTCGGGTGAGCAGTTCTTC.